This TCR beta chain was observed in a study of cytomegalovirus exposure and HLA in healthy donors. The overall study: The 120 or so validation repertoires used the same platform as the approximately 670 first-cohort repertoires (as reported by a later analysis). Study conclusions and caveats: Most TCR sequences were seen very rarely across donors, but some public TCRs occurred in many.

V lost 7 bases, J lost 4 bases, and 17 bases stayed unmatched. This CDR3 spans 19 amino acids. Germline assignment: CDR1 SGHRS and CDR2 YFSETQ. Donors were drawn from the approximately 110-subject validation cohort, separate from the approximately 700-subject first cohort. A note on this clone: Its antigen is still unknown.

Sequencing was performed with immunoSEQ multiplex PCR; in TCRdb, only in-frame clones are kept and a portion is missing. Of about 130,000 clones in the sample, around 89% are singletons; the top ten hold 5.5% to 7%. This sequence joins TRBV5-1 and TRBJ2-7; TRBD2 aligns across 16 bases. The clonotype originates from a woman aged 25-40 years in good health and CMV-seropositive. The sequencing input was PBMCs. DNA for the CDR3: TGCGCCAGCGCTGAGTGGCAGGGACCGGGACTAGCGGGAGGGTACGAGCAGTACTTC. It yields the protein CASAEWQGPGLAGGYEQYF.